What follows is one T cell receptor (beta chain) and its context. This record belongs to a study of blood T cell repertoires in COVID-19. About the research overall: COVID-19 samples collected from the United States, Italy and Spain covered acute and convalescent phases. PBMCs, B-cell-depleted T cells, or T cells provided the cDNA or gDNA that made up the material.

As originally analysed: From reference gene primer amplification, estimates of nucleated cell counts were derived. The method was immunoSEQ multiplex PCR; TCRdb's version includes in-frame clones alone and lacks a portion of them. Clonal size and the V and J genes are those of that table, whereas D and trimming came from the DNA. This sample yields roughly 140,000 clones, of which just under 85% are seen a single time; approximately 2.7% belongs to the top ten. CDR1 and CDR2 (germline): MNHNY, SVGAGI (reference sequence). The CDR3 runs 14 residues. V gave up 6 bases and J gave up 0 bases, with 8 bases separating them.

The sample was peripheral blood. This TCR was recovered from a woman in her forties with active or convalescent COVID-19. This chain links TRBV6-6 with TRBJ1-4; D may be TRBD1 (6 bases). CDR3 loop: CASRKGATNEKLFF. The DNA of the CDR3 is TGTGCCAGCAGGAAGGGGGCAACTAATGAAAAACTGTTTTTT.